This T cell receptor (beta chain) was sequenced during a study of vaccination and CD4 T cells after COVID-19. The Oncomine TCR Beta short-read assay sequenced DNA from cultured CD4+ T cells. TCRdb processed the PCR reads anew with MiXCR; each CDR3 protein has one entry. The sample yields 15,000 to 20,000 distinct CDR3 sequences, around 28% seen once. This clonotype was seen a few times. Its matching antigen is unknown. Treatment meaning: approximately 9-day PBMC culture with coronavirus spike peptide pools or control peptides (ViraFEST assay). This TCR was sampled from a human donor with COVID-19. Sequencing was performed on cultured CD4+ T cells from blood.

The chain's CDR3 is CASSAGTGGLAQETQYF. CDR3 nucleotide sequence: TGTGCCAGCAGCGCCGGGACAGGAGGACTAGCCCAAGAGACCCAGTACTTC. The J gene is TRBJ2-5, the V gene TRBV5-6; D is tentatively TRBD1 or TRBD2 (8 bases each). The CDR3 contains 17 residues. V was pared by 4 bases and J by 1 base, with 20 bases between. The germline V gene encodes CDR1 SGHDT and CDR2 YYEEEE.